This TCR beta chain was recovered during a study of identical twins. The study's findings and limits: Within twin pairs, the out-of-frame alpha sequences they shared showed excess low generation probability. There was more out-of-frame TCR alpha sharing in monozygotic twins than models estimated.

As concerns this clonotype: Its antigen is undetermined.

TCRdb reanalysed the 5' RACE reads using MiXCR and keeps one entry per CDR3 protein. The data show around 960,000 distinct CDR3 sequences, more than 9% seen once. V gave up 0 bases and J gave up 2 bases, with 9 bases separating them. This CDR3 spans 16 amino acids. Germline-derived CDR1 and CDR2 are SGHRS and YFSETQ. These data were also reused for a study on yellow fever vaccine responses in identical twins. That paper adds: Each twin's T cell response to the vaccine was reported to look partly convergent and partly personalized.

The sequenced sample consisted of PBMCs. This chain uses TRBV5-1 with TRBJ2-6, with no clear D. The TCR sequence derives from a young woman in good health. The CDR3 loop reads CASSLAGQPGANVLTF. The CDR3 DNA reads TGCGCCAGCAGCTTGGCCGGGCAACCTGGGGCCAACGTCCTGACTTTC.